The clone carrying this TCR beta chain was found a few times. Antigen specificity is unknown. This entry comes from a study of metastatic and nonmetastatic thyroid tumors. At the level of the study: Samples came from malignant and benign thyroid patients, and repertoires were compared across blood and tumor or nodule tissue.

Study processing details: Building a distant-metastasis classifier for papillary thyroid cancer drew on CDR3 differences across clinicopathological groups. TCRdb redid the clone calls on the PCR reads using MiXCR. The V and J calls follow TCRdb's processing rather than the paper's. The profile covers just over 20,000 clones, with around 12% appearing a single time and less than 25% taken by the ten largest. There were no patients who had received any treatment before thyroid surgery. Study findings and constraints: For both blood and tumor, malignant thyroid tumors reportedly showed significantly higher TCR beta diversity than benign nodules did.

The CDR3 runs 15 residues. The V gene lost 6 bases and the J gene lost 3 bases, with 16 bases spanning the gap. The germline CDR1 and CDR2 sequences are LGHNT and FRNRAP. This rearrangement joins TRBV12-5 to TRBJ2-3, with a tentative D call TRBD1 (5 bases). The material sequenced was blood. This TCR was recovered from a female donor with papillary thyroid cancer or a benign thyroid nodule (not recorded which). Some clones in this sample may be carry-over from other donors' samples. The CDR3 region has the DNA TGTGCTAGTGGCCGGTCATCAACAGGAACAGATACGCAGTATTTT. Translated, it gives CASGRSSTGTDTQYF.